Below, one T cell receptor beta chain is given with its context. Per germline, CDR1 SGHAT and CDR2 FQNNGV. The CDR3 has 15 residues. V shed 6 bases and J shed 2 bases, with 17 bases lying between them. Followed longitudinally, the Seattle patients had been enrolled during active infection. This specimen comes from a study of blood T cell repertoires in COVID-19. On the study more broadly: Samples of COVID-19 (acute and convalescent) were obtained from the United States, Italy and Spain.

Sequenced by immunoSEQ multiplex PCR; TCRdb stores in-frame clones only, minus some. The sample has about 230,000 clones, 85% to 90% seen once. Sequenced sample: peripheral blood. This chain links TRBV11-2 with TRBJ2-7; D is possibly TRBD1 (6 bases). The clonotype was recovered from a man aged 25-40 years with COVID-19, enrolled during active disease. The CDR3 loop reads CASSQYTGITYEQYF. DNA for the CDR3: TGTGCCAGCAGTCAGTACACAGGGATTACCTACGAGCAGTACTTC.